The 9 T cell receptor beta chains listed next were all sequenced from one sample in a study of T-cell reconstitution after alpha-beta-depleted transplantation in children. Unique molecular identifiers tagged the TCRbeta library. TCRdb re-analysed the PCR reads in MiXCR, keeping a single row per CDR3 protein. The data contain 500,000 to 650,000 distinct CDR3 sequences, 9.5% to 12% of them seen just once; the ten biggest clones take up 12% to 15%. Sample: PBMCs, mostly from graft donor cells, taken 180 days after TCRalphabeta/CD19-depleted stem cell transplant. The origin of the receptors is a female patient aged 2 to 10 who had a stem cell transplant for aplastic anemia, so the T cells may come from the graft donor.

A few counts support this clonotype. V usage is TRBV24-1 and J usage is TRBJ1-1, with 8 bases matching TRBD1. CDR1 and CDR2 from the germline V gene are KGHDR and SFDVKD. The CDR3 loop spans 17 amino acids. The junction had 10 bases not matched to a gene; V was cut back by 4 bases and J by 1 base. CDR3 in amino acids: CATSDPPRTGPNTEAFF. CDR3 DNA sequence: TGTGCCACCAGTGACCCCCCTAGGACAGGGCCGAACACTGAAGCTTTCTTT.

With respect to this clonotype: This may arise from a read error, as a much more abundant clone is one base away. V gene TRBV20-1 combines with J gene TRBJ1-2; the D is unclear. The CDR3 totals 15 residues. Germline CDR1 is DFQATT and CDR2 is SNEGSKA (reference sequence). The CDR3 sequence is CSGRKATSTRYGYTF. CDR3 DNA: TGCAGTGGTAGAAAAGCCACTTCCACGCGGTATGGCTACACCTTC.

This clonotype was recorded at least ten times. The chain recombines TRBV20-1 with TRBJ2-7; 7 nucleotides match TRBD2. CDR1 is DFQATT and CDR2 is SNEGSKA in the germline V gene (reference sequence). Unmatched junction bases numbered 7, after V lost 0 bases and J lost 2 bases. CDR3 length: 15 amino acids. CDR3 region: CSARELAILPYEQYF. The DNA of the CDR3 is TGCAGTGCTAGAGAACTAGCGATCCTTCCCTACGAGCAGTACTTC.

This clonotype was picked up a small number of times. V and J are TRBV7-9 and TRBJ1-1, with D tentatively TRBD1 (6 bases). Trimming removed 5 bases at V and 0 bases at J, with 10 bases between. The CDR3 runs to 14 residues. The germline gives CDR1 SEHNR, CDR2 FQNEAQ (reference sequence). The CDR3 DNA reads as TGTGCCAGCAGCGCAGGACAGTTGAACACTGAAGCTTTCTTT. It codes for CASSAGQLNTEAFF.

This clonotype showed up just a few times. The chain links TRBV24-1 to TRBJ2-1, with 10 bases lining up with TRBD2. CDR1 and CDR2 from the germline V gene are KGHDR and SFDVKD. The CDR3 totals 17 residues. V lost 2 bases to trimming and J lost 1 base; unmatched junction nucleotides: 4. The CDR3 loop reads CATSDSASGSSYNEQFF. The CDR3 DNA reads as TGTGCCACCAGTGATTCCGCTAGCGGGAGTTCCTACAATGAGCAGTTCTTC.

This sequence joins TRBV7-2 and TRBJ2-5; possible D gene TRBD1, 6 bases. CDR1 is SGHTA, CDR2 FQGNSA, per germline. CDR3 length: 14 residues. V was shortened by 6 bases and J by 5 bases, with 16 bases between the two germline ends. CDR3 region: CASSSRGYTETQYF. The CDR3 DNA follows: TGTGCCAGCAGTTCCAGGGGTTACACGGAGACCCAGTACTTC.

This sequence joins TRBV11-2 and TRBJ2-7; D is unresolved. The CDR3 runs 13 residues. CDR1 SGHAT and CDR2 FQNNGV come from the germline V gene. V lost 5 bases and J 1 base, leaving 9 bases between the germline ends. CDR3 in DNA: TGTGCCAGCAGCAATATTAATTCCTACGAGCAGTACTTC. It yields the protein CASSNINSYEQYF.

The chain links TRBV5-1 to TRBJ2-6; D is unresolved. Germline V CDR1 and CDR2: SGHRS, YFSETQ. This CDR3 has 17 amino acids. Trimming removed 3 bases from V and 0 bases from J, with 13 bases in between. CDR3 in DNA: TGCGCCAGCAGCTCTTTTGAAGTGATCTCTGGGGCCAACGTCCTGACTTTC. Protein: CASSSFEVISGANVLTF.

This clonotype has just a few counts. The J gene is TRBJ1-1, the V gene TRBV11-3; D unresolved. There are 14 residues in the CDR3. V shed 2 bases and J shed 11 bases, with 18 bases lying between them. From germline, CDR1 is SGHNT and CDR2 YENEEA. This chain's CDR3 is CASSLIGSPLGAFF. DNA of the CDR3: TGTGCCAGCAGCTTAATCGGATCGCCCCTTGGGGCTTTCTTT. The whole variable domain, filled in from reference TRBV11-3 and TRBJ1-1, reads EAGVVQSPRYKIIEKKQPVAFWCNPISGHNTLYWYLQNLGQGPELLIRYENEEAVDDSQLPKDRFSAERLKGVDSTLKIQPAELGDSAVYLCASSLIGSPLGAFFGQGTRLTVV.